Listed here are 13 T cell receptor beta chains from one sample, sequenced in a study of CD8+ T cells in alopecia areata. cDNA reverse transcribed from extracted RNA served as the sequencing template. Clones were read by immunoSEQ multiplex PCR, and TCRdb kept only the in-frame ones, dropping some. This table has around 200,000 clones, 60% to 70% appearing once. The treatment here: oral pan-JAK inhibitor, 5-10 mg twice daily. The starting material was CD4+ T cells sorted from blood, obtained at week 4, from a patient treated with tofacitinib. Source of these receptors: a human donor with alopecia areata.

The chain is built from TRBV30 and TRBJ2-5; 9 nucleotides agree with TRBD2. Trimming cost V 2 bases and J 7 bases; bases outside gene matches: 8. The CDR3 consists of 14 residues. Germline CDR1 reads GTSNPN; CDR2 reads SVGIG (reference sequence). CDR3 region: CAWSFLAGEGTQYF. The DNA of the CDR3 is TGTGCCTGGAGTTTCTTAGCGGGAGAAGGGACCCAGTACTTC.

This clone appeared a single time. The chain combines TRBV5-1 with TRBJ2-5, with D unclear. The CDR3 sequence is 14 residues long. Germline CDR1 is SGHRS and CDR2 is YFSETQ. With 3 bases removed from V and 7 bases from J, the gap between germline ends came to 16 bases. As DNA, the CDR3 is TGCGCCAGCAGCTCGATGCCCGGTTCCGGGACCCAGTACTTC. This encodes CASSSMPGSGTQYF.

This clone was picked up one time. Written as DNA, the CDR3 is TGTGCCTGGAGTGAAAGCGGGGTCAGGGATGAGCAGTTCTTC. It specifies CAWSESGVRDEQFF. The chain recombines TRBV30 with TRBJ2-1, with 7 bases matching TRBD2. With 1 base clipped from V and 8 bases from J, the junction kept 8 bases outside the gene matches. The CDR3 contains 14 residues. In germline, CDR1 is GTSNPN, CDR2 SVGIG (reference sequence).

A few counts support this clone. The V call is TRBV4-3, the J call TRBJ2-5, with TRBD1 matching over 12 bases. From germline, CDR1 is LGHNA and CDR2 YSLEER. The CDR3 runs 18 residues. V lost 3 bases to trimming and J lost 2 bases; unmatched junction nucleotides: 10. The CDR3 sequence: CASSQRREGQGAQETQYF. The CDR3 region has the DNA TGCGCCAGCAGCCAGAGAAGAGAGGGACAGGGGGCACAAGAGACCCAGTACTTC.

The genes are TRBV7-2 and TRBJ1-1, with D perhaps matching TRBD1 (6 bases). Germline V CDR1 and CDR2: SGHTA, FQGNSA. V lost 5 bases and J lost 4, with 14 bases in between. CDR3 length: 14 residues. CDR3 region: CASSKAGAATEAFF. CDR3 sequence (DNA): TGTGCCAGCAGCAAGGCAGGGGCGGCCACTGAAGCTTTCTTT. Full variable domain (missing parts from reference TRBV7-2 and TRBJ1-1): GAGVSQSPSNKVTEKGKDVELRCDPISGHTALYWYRQSLGQGLEFLIYFQGNSAPDKSGLPSDRFSAERTGGSVSTLTIQRTQQEDSAVYLCASSKAGAATEAFFGQGTRLTVV.

The chain recombines TRBV9 with TRBJ2-6; D is unclear. This CDR3 region has 17 residues. The V gene lost 0 bases and the J gene lost 0 bases, with 10 bases spanning the gap. Germline CDR1 and CDR2: SGDLS and YYNGEE. DNA of the CDR3: TGTGCCAGCAGCGTAGGTCGGTGGGACTCTGGGGCCAACGTCCTGACTTTC. Its translation: CASSVGRWDSGANVLTF. Variable domain in full (rest from reference TRBV9 and TRBJ2-6): DSGVTQTPKHLITATGQRVTLRCSPRSGDLSVYWYQQSLDQGLQFLIQYYNGEERAKGNILERFSAQQFPDLHSELNLSSLELGDSALYFCASSVGRWDSGANVLTFGAGSRLTVL.

This clone was seen more than once but under ten times. The chain couples TRBV6-5 to TRBJ2-5, with D perhaps TRBD1 (6 bases). This CDR3 is 13 amino acids long. The V end was cut by 4 bases, the J end by 4 bases, with 10 bases between. Germline loops: CDR1 MNHEY, CDR2 SVGAGI. The CDR3 sequence: CASSLTGLETQYF. In DNA, the CDR3 is TGTGCCAGCAGTTTAACAGGGTTAGAGACCCAGTACTTC.

For this clone: The same CDR3 arises from other DNA sequences in this sample as well. The CDR3 DNA is TGCAGTGCTAGAGTCGGTTATGGCTACACCTTC. Translating it yields CSARVGYGYTF. J is TRBJ1-2 and V is TRBV20-1; D unresolved. This CDR3 is 11 amino acids long. Per the germline V gene, CDR1 is DFQATT and CDR2 is SNEGSKA (reference sequence). V was trimmed by 1 base and J by 5 bases, leaving 5 bases between them.

The rearrangement uses TRBV6-5 and TRBJ2-3; D unresolved. This CDR3 spans 14 amino acids. The germline V gene encodes CDR1 MNHEY and CDR2 SVGAGI. The V end was cut by 2 bases, the J end by 2 bases, with 8 bases between. This chain's CDR3 is CASSYDRVTDTQYF. CDR3 coding DNA: TGTGCCAGCAGTTACGATCGGGTCACAGATACGCAGTATTTT.

CDR3 region: CARGGAGRTYEQYF. CDR3 coding DNA: TGTGCCAGAGGTGGGGCGGGAAGGACCTACGAGCAGTACTTC. The chain combines TRBV28 with TRBJ2-7, with a weak D call TRBD2 (6 bases). Deletions cut 9 bases from V and 2 bases from J, with 17 bases between. The CDR3 spans 14 residues. Per germline, CDR1 MDHEN and CDR2 SYDVKM.

This clone was picked up a small number of times. This rearrangement joins TRBV30 to TRBJ2-1; D is perhaps TRBD1 or TRBD2 (5 bases each). The germline CDR1 and CDR2 sequences are GTSNPN and SVGIG (reference sequence). The CDR3 spans 15 residues. Trimming pared 2 bases from V and 0 bases from J, leaving 11 bases between. The CDR3 nucleotides are TGTGCCTGGAGTCGGGGCGGTCTCTCCTACAATGAGCAGTTCTTC. Amino acid sequence: CAWSRGGLSYNEQFF.

The V call is TRBV29-1, the J call TRBJ2-7; D is undetermined. V lost 7 bases, J lost 0 bases, and 13 bases lay in between. This CDR3 contains 13 residues. Germline V gene lookup returns CDR1 SQVTM and CDR2 ANQGSEA. In nucleotides, the CDR3 is TGCAGCGCGGTGTGGATTCTCTCCTACGAGCAGTACTTC. Encoded protein: CSAVWILSYEQYF.

This clone turned up a few times. As DNA, the CDR3 is TGTGCCTGGCCGGGTGTGCGGGAGGTTGGTGAGCAGTTCTTC. Amino acids: CAWPGVREVGEQFF. This chain uses TRBV30 with TRBJ2-1; 8 nucleotides line up with TRBD2. Germline assignment: CDR1 GTSNPN and CDR2 SVGIG (reference sequence). This CDR3 is 14 amino acids long. V lost 5 bases to trimming and J lost 9 bases; unmatched junction nucleotides: 12.